This TCR beta chain was found in a study of pediatric ulcerative colitis. Study-level results: In rectum, acute severe colitis had expanded clones and less diversity. All ulcerative colitis patients, but no controls, carried two rectal clonotypes. Compared with controls, ulcerative colitis showed greater blood-rectum clone sharing.

To note about this clone: The antigen remains undetermined.

Data came from immunoSEQ multiplex PCR; TCRdb stores just in-frame clones and leaves some out. The sample lists over a thousand clones, 90% occurring once. The sequencing input was blood. The clonotype comes from a boy under 18 with severe ulcerative colitis.

CDR3 sequence (DNA): TGTGCCAGCAGCTTCGGACGGACCCCCTACGAGCAGTACTTC. It specifies CASSFGRTPYEQYF. The genes are TRBV7-8 and TRBJ2-7; D is unclear. CDR1 SGHVS and CDR2 FQNEAQ come from the germline V gene. The V and J ends lost 3 bases and 2 bases respectively, with 11 bases between them. The CDR3 contains 14 residues.